This TCR beta chain stems from a study of CD8+CD57+ T cells in acquired aplastic anemia. Turning to the study itself: Sorted cells (CD4+ and CD8+) yielded DNA amounts that averaged approximately 3.1 ug.

The CDR3 loop spans 14 amino acids. V was clipped by 2 bases and J by 6 bases, with 14 bases between them. Germline CDR1 reads SGHAT; CDR2 reads FQDESV (reference sequence). Broader study findings: Common to patients and controls were approximately 30 CD8+ CDR3 sequences. Statistical testing detected no significant gap in CD8+ Simpson's diversity between patients and controls.

Those patients picked for sequencing had displayed CD8+CD57+ cell expansion on flow cytometry. Comments on this clonotype: Antigen unknown.

CDR3 and TCR beta VDJ profiling relied on a genomic DNA template. MiXCR was run by TCRdb on the reads, yielding one entry per CDR3 protein. Counted here are about 160,000 distinct CDR3 sequences, 70% to 75% occurring once; the ten biggest clones make up about 50%. Sequenced: sorted CD4+, CD8+, or CD8+CD57+ T cells (not recorded which) from PBMCs. The receptor's source is a human donor with aplastic anemia. This chain links TRBV11-1 with TRBJ2-7; D gene ambiguous. The CDR3, as DNA: TGTGCCAGCAGCTTATCTGTGGCTGAATCCGAGCAGTACTTC. Translating gives CASSLSVAESEQYF.